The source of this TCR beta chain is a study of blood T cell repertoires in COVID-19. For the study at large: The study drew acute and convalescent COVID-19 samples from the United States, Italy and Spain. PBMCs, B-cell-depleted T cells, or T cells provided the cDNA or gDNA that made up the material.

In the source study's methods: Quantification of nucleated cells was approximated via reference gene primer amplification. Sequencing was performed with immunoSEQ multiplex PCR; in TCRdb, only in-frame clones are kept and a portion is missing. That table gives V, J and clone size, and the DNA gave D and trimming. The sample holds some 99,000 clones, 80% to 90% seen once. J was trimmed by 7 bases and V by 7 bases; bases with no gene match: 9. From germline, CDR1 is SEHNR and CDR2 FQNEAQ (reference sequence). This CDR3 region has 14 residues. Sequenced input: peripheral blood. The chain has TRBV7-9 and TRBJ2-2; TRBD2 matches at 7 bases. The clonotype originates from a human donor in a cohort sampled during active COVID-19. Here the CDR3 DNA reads TGTGCCAGCACCCTCCACTGGGGGGGCGGGGAGCTGTTTTTT. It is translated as CASTLHWGGGELFF.